Included here is one TCR beta chain sequence, with context. Its antigen is undetermined. This sample was included in a study of T cell responses to AZD1222 COVID-19 vaccine. Study observations and caveats: Epitopes outside B.1.351 and B.1.1.7 mutated regions reportedly drew nearly half of spike TCRs.

V lost 4 bases to trimming and J lost 2 bases, with 18 bases between them. This CDR3 spans 17 amino acids. Libraries were prepared by immunoSEQ multiplex PCR; TCRdb keeps only in-frame clonotypes and omits some of them. Of roughly 100,000 clones in the sample, about 92% were seen once. The TCR originated in an adult in good health. Material: peripheral blood, obtained on day 0 of AZD1222 vaccination. This chain joins TRBV23-1 and TRBJ1-5, with TRBD1 as a possible D gene (5 bases). TRBV23-1 is placed among ORFs of uncertain function. CDR3 amino acids: CASSRGRDSAGNQPQHF. The CDR3 DNA sequence: TGCGCCAGCAGTCGGGGCAGGGACTCGGCGGGCAATCAGCCCCAGCATTTT.